This entry describes one TCR beta chain. These data belong to a study of blood T cell repertoires in COVID-19. Study information: There were acute and convalescent COVID-19 samples, and they came from the United States, Italy and Spain. From T cells, B-cell-depleted T cells, or PBMCs came the material, which was cDNA or gDNA.

Losses at the gene ends were 7 bases for V and 4 bases for J; bases not matched to a gene: 5. Germline lookup yields CDR1 SNHLY and CDR2 FYNNEI. The CDR3 contains 13 residues. Authors' analysis steps: Reference gene primer amplification gave estimated nucleated cell counts. Repertoires were generated with immunoSEQ multiplex PCR, while TCRdb's copy carries only in-frame clones and drops some. V and J calls and clone size are copied from that table; D and trimming were computed from the DNA. The top ten clones hold less than 6.5% of a sample with about 69,000 clones, roughly 89% of them seen once. The chain uses TRBV2 and TRBJ1-2, with TRBD1 identical over 8 bases. This TCR was recovered from a man aged 50-59 years with acute or convalescent COVID-19. Sequenced sample: peripheral blood. CDR3 region: CASKGTGLYGYTF. The CDR3 DNA sequence: TGTGCCAGCAAGGGGACAGGCCTCTATGGCTACACCTTC.